The sample holds many counts of the clone carrying this T cell receptor (beta chain). The antigen is undetermined. This sample stems from a study of T cells in Graves' hyperthyroidism and ophthalmopathy. The overall study: Peripheral blood was obtained at initial diagnosis, preceding any treatment. Study-wide findings and caveats: Among thyroid clonotypes expanded above 0.001, most also appeared in blood.

Amplification targeted TCR beta CDR3 regions from RNA transcripts. Using the HTBI primer set, a first-round RT-PCR was run on the TCR CDR3. TCRdb passed the multiplex PCR reads through MiXCR, listing each CDR3 protein once. The sample yields fewer than 600,000 distinct CDR3 sequences, roughly an eighth seen once. Deletions cut 8 bases from V and 0 bases from J, with 10 bases between. CDR1 is LNHNV, CDR2 YYDKDF, per germline (reference sequence). CDR3 length: 14 amino acids. Each 10 ml fresh peripheral blood draw supplied the PBMCs. The rearrangement uses TRBV15 and TRBJ2-2, with D uncertain. Sequencing was performed on blood. This receptor was taken from a woman aged 18 to 35 with Graves' hyperthyroidism. The CDR3 nucleotides read TGTGCCACCGAGACCTTGGCGAACACCGGGGAGCTGTTTTTT. Translated: CATETLANTGELFF.